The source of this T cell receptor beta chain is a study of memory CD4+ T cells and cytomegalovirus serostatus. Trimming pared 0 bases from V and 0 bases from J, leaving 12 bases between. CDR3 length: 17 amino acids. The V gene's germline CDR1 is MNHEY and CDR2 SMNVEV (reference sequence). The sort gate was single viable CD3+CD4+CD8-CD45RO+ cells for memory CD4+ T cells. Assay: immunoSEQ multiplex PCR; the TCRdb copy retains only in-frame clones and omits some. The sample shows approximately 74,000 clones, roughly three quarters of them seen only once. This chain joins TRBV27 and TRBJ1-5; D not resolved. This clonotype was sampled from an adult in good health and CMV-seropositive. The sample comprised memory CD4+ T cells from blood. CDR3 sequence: CASSLSSGYYSNQPQHF. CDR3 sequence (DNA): TGTGCCAGCAGTTTATCGTCGGGGTATTATAGCAATCAGCCCCAGCATTTT.